This T cell receptor beta chain was documented in a study of T cell responses to AZD1222 COVID-19 vaccine. Trimming removed 6 bases from V and 4 bases from J; junction bases left unmatched: 9. Germline-derived CDR1 and CDR2 are SGHTS and YDEGEE. The CDR3 contains 14 residues. Measured with immunoSEQ multiplex PCR; TCRdb has only the in-frame clones, and not every one. The table includes over 110,000 clones, roughly 90% detected once. The source was peripheral blood, collected 28 days after the second AZD1222 dose. The chain is built from TRBV5-8 and TRBJ1-1, with 7 bases matching TRBD1. This clonotype was obtained from an adult who received the AZD1222 COVID-19 vaccine. The CDR3 region has the DNA TGTGCCAGCATCCAGACAGGGATTAGCACTGAAGCTTTCTTT. Translating gives CASIQTGISTEAFF.